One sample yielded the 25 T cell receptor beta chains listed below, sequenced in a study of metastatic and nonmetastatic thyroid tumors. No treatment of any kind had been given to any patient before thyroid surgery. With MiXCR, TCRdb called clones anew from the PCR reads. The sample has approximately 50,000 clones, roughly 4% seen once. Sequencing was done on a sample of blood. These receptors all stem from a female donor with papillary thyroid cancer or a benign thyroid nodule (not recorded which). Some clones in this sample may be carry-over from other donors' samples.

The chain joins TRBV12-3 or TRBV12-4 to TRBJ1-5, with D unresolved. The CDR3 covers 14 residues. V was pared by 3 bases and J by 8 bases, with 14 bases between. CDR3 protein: CASSFGKGYEPQHF. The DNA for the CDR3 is TGTGCCAGCAGTTTTGGGAAGGGCTACGAGCCCCAGCATTTT.

The CDR3 spells CASSSTRDRINYGYTF. The DNA for the CDR3 is TGTGCCAGTAGTTCAACCCGGGACAGAATCAACTATGGCTACACCTTC. The chain employs TRBV19 and TRBJ1-2; 7 bases agree with TRBD1. Trimming removed 5 bases from V and 2 bases from J; junction bases left unmatched: 11. The CDR3 consists of 16 residues. The germline V gene encodes CDR1 LNHDA and CDR2 SQIVND (reference sequence).

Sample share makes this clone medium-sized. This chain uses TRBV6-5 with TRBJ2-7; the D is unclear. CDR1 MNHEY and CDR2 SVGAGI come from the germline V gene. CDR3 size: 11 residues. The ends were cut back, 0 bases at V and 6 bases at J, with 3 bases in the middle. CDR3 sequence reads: CASSYSGEQYF. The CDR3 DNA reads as TGTGCCAGCAGTTACTCGGGCGAGCAGTACTTC.

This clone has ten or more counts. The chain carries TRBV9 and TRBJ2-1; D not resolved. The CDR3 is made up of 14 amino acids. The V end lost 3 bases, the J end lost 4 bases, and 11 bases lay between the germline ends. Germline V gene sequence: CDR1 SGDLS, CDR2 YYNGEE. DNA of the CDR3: TGTGCCAGCAGCGCCCTAGGCGGATACAATGAGCAGTTCTTC. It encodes CASSALGGYNEQFF.

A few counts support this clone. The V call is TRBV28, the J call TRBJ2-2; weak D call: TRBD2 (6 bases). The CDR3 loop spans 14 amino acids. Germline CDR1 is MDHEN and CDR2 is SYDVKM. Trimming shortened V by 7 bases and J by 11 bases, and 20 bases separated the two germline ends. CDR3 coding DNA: TGTGCCAGCATACCCGAGGAGGGCCCCCATGAGCTGTTTTTT. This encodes CASIPEEGPHELFF.

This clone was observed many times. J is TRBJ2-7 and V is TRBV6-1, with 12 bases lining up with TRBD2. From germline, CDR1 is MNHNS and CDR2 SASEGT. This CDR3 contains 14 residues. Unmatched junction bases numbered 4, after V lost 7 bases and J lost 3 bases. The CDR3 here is CASKRLAGVYEQYF. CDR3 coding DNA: TGTGCCAGCAAAAGACTAGCGGGAGTCTACGAGCAGTACTTC.

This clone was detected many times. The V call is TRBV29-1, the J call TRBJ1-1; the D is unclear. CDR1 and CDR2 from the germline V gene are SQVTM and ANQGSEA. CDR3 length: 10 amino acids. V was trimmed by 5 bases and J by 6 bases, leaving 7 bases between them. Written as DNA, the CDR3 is TGCAGCGTTTTGGCCCCTGAAGCTTTCTTT. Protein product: CSVLAPEAFF.

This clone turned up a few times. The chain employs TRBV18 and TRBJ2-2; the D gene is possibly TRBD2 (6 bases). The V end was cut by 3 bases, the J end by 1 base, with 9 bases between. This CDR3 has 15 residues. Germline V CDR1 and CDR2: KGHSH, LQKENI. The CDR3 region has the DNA TGTGCCAGCTCACCCCGAGCGGGGAACACCGGGGAGCTGTTTTTT. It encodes CASSPRAGNTGELFF.

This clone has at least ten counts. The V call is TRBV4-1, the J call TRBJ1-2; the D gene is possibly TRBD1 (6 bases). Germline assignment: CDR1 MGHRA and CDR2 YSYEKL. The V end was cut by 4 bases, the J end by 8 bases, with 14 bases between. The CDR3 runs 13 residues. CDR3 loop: CASSRQTGLGYTF. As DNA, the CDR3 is TGCGCCAGCAGCCGACAAACAGGGTTGGGCTACACCTTC.

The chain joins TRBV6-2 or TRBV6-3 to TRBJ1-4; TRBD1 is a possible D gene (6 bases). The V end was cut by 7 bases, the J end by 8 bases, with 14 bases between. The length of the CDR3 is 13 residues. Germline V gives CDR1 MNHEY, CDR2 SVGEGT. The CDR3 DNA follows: TGTGCCAGCACCCGACAGGAAATGGAAAAACTGTTTTTT. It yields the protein CASTRQEMEKLFF.

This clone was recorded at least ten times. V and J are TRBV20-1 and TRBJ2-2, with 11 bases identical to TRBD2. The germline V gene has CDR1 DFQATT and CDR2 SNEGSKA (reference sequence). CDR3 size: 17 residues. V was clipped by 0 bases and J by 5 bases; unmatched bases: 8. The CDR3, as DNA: TGCAGTGCTAGAGATATACTAGCGGGAGAGGGTACCGGGGAGCTGTTTTTT. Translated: CSARDILAGEGTGELFF.

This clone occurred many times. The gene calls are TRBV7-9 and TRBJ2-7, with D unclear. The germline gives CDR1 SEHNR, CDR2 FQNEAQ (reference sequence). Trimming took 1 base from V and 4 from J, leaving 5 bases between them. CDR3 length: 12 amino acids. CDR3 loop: CASSLVWYEQYF. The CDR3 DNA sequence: TGTGCCAGCAGCTTAGTTTGGTACGAGCAGTACTTC.

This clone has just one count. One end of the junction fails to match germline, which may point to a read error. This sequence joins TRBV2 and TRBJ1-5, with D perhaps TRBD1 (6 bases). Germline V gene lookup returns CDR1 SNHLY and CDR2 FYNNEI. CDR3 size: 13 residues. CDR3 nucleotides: TGTGTCAGCAGTGAGACAGGAATGGTGCCCCAGCATTTT. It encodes CVSSETGMVPQHF. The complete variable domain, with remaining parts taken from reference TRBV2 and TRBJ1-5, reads EPEVTQTPSHQVTQMGQEVILRCVPISNHLYFYWYRQILGQKVEFLVSFYNNEISEKSEIFDDQFSVERPDGSNFTLKIRSTKLEDSAMYFCVSSETGMVPQHFGDGTRLSIL.

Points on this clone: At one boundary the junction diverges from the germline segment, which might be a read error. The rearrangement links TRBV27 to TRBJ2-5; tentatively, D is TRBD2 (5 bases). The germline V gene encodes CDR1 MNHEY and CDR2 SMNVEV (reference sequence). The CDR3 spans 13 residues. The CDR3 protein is CASILDRGETQYF. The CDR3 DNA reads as TGTGCCAGCATTTTAGATCGGGGAGAGACCCAGTACTTC.

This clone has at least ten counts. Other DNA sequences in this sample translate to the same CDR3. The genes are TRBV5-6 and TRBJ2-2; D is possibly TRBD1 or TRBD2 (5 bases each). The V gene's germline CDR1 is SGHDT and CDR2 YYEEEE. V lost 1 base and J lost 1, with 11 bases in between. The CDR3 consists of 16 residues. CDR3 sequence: CASSLFRDQNTGELFF. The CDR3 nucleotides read TGTGCCAGCAGCTTGTTCCGGGACCAGAACACCGGGGAGCTGTTTTTT.

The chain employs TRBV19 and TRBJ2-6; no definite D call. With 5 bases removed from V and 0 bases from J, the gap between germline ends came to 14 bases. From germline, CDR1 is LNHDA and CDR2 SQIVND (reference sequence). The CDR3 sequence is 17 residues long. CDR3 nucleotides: TGTGCCAGTAGTCGGTTGGGCCGGGCCTCTGGGGCCAACGTCCTGACTTTC. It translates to CASSRLGRASGANVLTF.

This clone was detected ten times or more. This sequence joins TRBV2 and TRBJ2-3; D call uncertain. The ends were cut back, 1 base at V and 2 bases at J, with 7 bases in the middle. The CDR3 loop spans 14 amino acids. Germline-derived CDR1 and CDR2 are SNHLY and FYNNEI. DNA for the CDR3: TGTGCCAGCAGTGAAGAGGCTAACACAGATACGCAGTATTTT. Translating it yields CASSEEANTDTQYF.

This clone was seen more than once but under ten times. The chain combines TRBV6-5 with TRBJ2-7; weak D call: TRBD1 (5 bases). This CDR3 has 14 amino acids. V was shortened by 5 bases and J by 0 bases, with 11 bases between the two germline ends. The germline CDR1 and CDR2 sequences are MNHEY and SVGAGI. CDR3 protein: CASSLQATSYEQYF. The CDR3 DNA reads TGTGCCAGCAGTCTACAGGCAACCTCCTACGAGCAGTACTTC.

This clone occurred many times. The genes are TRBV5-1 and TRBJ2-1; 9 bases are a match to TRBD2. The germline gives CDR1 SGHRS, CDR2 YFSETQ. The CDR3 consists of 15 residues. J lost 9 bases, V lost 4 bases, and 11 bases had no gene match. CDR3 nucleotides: TGCGCCAGCAGCGTAGCGGGAGCCCCGAGTAGTGAGCAGTTCTTC. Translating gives CASSVAGAPSSEQFF.

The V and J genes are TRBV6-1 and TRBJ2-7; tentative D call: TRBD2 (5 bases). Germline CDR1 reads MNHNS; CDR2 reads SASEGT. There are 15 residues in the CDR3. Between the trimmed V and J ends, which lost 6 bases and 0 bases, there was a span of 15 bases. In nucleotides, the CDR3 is TGTGCCAGCAGGAGAGGGTCAACCTACTCCTACGAGCAGTACTTC. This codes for CASRRGSTYSYEQYF.

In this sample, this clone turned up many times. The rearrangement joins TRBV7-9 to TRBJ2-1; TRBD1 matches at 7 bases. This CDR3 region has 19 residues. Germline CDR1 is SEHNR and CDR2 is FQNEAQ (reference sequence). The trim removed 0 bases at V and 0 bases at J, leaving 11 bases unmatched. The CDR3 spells CASSLAGSTGSSSYNEQFF. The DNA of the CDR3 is TGTGCCAGCAGCTTAGCTGGGTCGACAGGGTCGAGCTCCTACAATGAGCAGTTCTTC.

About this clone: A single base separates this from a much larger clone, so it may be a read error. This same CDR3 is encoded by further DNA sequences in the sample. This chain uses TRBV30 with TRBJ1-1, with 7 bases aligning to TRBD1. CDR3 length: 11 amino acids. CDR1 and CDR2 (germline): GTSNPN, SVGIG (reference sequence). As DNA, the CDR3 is TGTGCTAGGACAGGTGGCACTGAAGCTTTCTTT. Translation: CARTGGTEAFF.

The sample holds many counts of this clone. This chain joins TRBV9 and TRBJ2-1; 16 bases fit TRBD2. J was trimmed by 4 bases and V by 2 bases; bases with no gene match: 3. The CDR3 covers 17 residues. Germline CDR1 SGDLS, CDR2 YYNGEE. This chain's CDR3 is CASSVQGLAGGYNEQFF. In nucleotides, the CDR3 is TGTGCCAGCAGCGTGCAGGGACTAGCGGGAGGGTACAATGAGCAGTTCTTC.

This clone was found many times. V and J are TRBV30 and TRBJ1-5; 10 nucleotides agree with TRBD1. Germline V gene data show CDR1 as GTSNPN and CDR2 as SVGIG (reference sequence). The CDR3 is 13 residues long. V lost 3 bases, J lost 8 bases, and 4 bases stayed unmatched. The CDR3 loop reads CAWSPGTGEPQHF. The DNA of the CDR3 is TGTGCCTGGAGCCCCGGGACAGGGGAGCCCCAGCATTTT.

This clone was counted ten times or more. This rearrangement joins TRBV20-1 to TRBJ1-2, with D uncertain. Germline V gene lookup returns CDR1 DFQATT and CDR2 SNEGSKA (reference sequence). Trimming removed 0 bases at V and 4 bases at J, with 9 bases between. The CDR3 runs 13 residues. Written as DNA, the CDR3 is TGCAGTGCTAGAGATACTTCTTCCTATGGCTACACCTTC. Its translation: CSARDTSSYGYTF.